A single sample is the source of the 6 T cell receptor beta chains below, sequenced in a study of identical twins. In TCRdb, the 5' RACE reads were re-called with MiXCR into one record per CDR3 protein. The data contain around 510,000 distinct CDR3 sequences, roughly an eighth of them singletons. The same data also went into a second study, on yellow fever vaccine responses in identical twins.

The sequenced sample consisted of CD4+ T cells sorted from blood. These receptors originate from a young woman in good health.

This clonotype has only a few counts. The rearrangement links TRBV25-1 to TRBJ2-2, with 7 bases identical to TRBD1. Germline CDR1 and CDR2: MGHDK and SYGVNS. The CDR3 length is 15 residues. This chain's CDR3 is CATGVDRLNTGELFF. For the CDR3, the DNA is TGTGCTACAGGGGTGGACAGACTTAACACCGGGGAGCTGTTTTTT.

This clonotype appeared a few times. The chain combines TRBV6-5 with TRBJ2-1; 10 bases are shared with TRBD1. Looked up from germline, CDR1 is MNHEY and CDR2 is SVGAGI. With 0 bases clipped from V and 5 bases from J, the junction kept 7 bases outside the gene matches. The CDR3 runs 17 residues. The CDR3 spells CASSYSKWGQGNNEQFF. DNA of the CDR3: TGTGCCAGCAGTTACTCGAAATGGGGACAGGGGAACAATGAGCAGTTCTTC.

The rearrangement joins TRBV29-1 to TRBJ2-5, with TRBD2 matching over 8 bases. With V trimmed by 6 bases and J by 5 bases, 11 bases remained unmatched. CDR3 length equals 14 residues. Germline assignment: CDR1 SQVTM and CDR2 ANQGSEA. CDR3 amino acids: CSVDGGVVYETQYF. In DNA form, the CDR3 reads TGCAGCGTCGACGGGGGGGTGGTTTATGAGACCCAGTACTTC.

Concerning this clonotype: One end of the junction fails to match germline, which may point to a read error. J is TRBJ2-3 and V is TRBV24-1, with D perhaps TRBD1 (5 bases). The germline gives CDR1 KGHDR, CDR2 SFDVKD. The CDR3 loop spans 14 amino acids. CDR3 protein: CAASDLKGTDTQYF. CDR3 in DNA: TGTGCCGCCAGTGATTTAAAGGGGACAGATACGCAGTATTTT.

The sample holds a few counts of this clonotype. The V call is TRBV5-1, the J call TRBJ2-7; D not resolved. The CDR3 consists of 13 residues. Looked up from germline, CDR1 is SGHRS and CDR2 is YFSETQ. Trimming shortened V by 4 bases and J by 6 bases, and 14 bases separated the two germline ends. This CDR3 is CASSPEGLGEQYF. The DNA of the CDR3 is TGCGCCAGCAGCCCTGAAGGTCTTGGCGAGCAGTACTTC.

This chain connects TRBV20-1 to TRBJ2-7; the D is unclear. The germline gives CDR1 DFQATT, CDR2 SNEGSKA (reference sequence). The CDR3 consists of 15 residues. Trimming cost V 3 bases and J 2 bases, with 17 bases left between them. As DNA, the CDR3 is TGCAGTGCTAGCCCCGCCGTCCCCCTCGCCTACGAGCAGTACTTC. Protein: CSASPAVPLAYEQYF.